These 16 T cell receptor beta chains were sequenced from one sample in a study of CD8+ T cells in alopecia areata. Treatment defined: oral pan-JAK inhibitor, 5-10 mg twice daily. The authors extracted RNA and reverse transcribed it into cDNA as the sequencing template. The method was immunoSEQ multiplex PCR; TCRdb's version includes in-frame clones alone and lacks a portion of them. This sample yields 200,000 to 250,000 clones, of which under 70% are seen a single time; around 1.3% belongs to the top ten. This material consisted of CD4+ T cells sorted from blood, taken at approximately week 42, from a patient treated with tofacitinib. These TCRs come from a human donor with alopecia areata.

This sequence joins TRBV20-1 and TRBJ2-5; tentatively, D is TRBD2 (5 bases). The length of the CDR3 is 11 residues. Germline V gives CDR1 DFQATT, CDR2 SNEGSKA (reference sequence). This CDR3 reads CSWGVGETQYF. Here the CDR3 DNA reads TGCTCTTGGGGAGTTGGCGAGACCCAGTACTTC.

On this clone itself: One end of the junction is discordant with germline, which a read error may explain. The chain employs TRBV4-3 and TRBJ1-6; TRBD1 aligns across 8 bases. CDR1 and CDR2 (germline): LGHNA, YSLEER. The CDR3 covers 20 residues. This chain's CDR3 is CASNQARGQALSSYNSPLHF. Written as DNA, the CDR3 is TGCGCCAGCAACCAAGCCAGGGGACAGGCCTTGAGCTCCTATAATTCACCCCTCCACTTT.

The chain couples TRBV15 to TRBJ2-3; D gene unclear. The length of the CDR3 is 13 residues. Germline V lookup: CDR1 LNHNV, CDR2 YYDKDF (reference sequence). Between the trimmed V and J ends, which lost 6 bases and 4 bases, there was a span of 11 bases. The CDR3 DNA sequence: TGTGCCACCAGTGGTGTTGGGTCAGATACGCAGTATTTT. Translated, it gives CATSGVGSDTQYF.

This sequence joins TRBV7-8 and TRBJ1-1; D perhaps matches TRBD1 (6 bases). This CDR3 comprises 16 residues. V lost 3 bases and J lost 5, with 19 bases in between. Germline V gene sequence: CDR1 SGHVS, CDR2 FQNEAQ. The CDR3 DNA is TGTGCCAGCAGCTTGGGTAATATACAGGGATGGACTGAAGCTTTCTTT. It encodes CASSLGNIQGWTEAFF.

This clone has only a few counts. CDR3 residues: CASSLDGLEDTQYF. Here the CDR3 DNA reads TGCGCCAGCAGCTTGGACGGGCTTGAGGATACGCAGTATTTT. V gene TRBV5-1 combines with J gene TRBJ2-3; no reliable D call. This CDR3 is built from 14 residues. Germline lookup yields CDR1 SGHRS and CDR2 YFSETQ. V was cut by 0 bases and J by 6 bases, with 11 bases left in between.

The chain uses TRBV11-2 and TRBJ2-3; 8 bases align to TRBD2. Germline V gene sequence: CDR1 SGHAT, CDR2 FQNNGV. The CDR3 has 13 amino acids. V lost 2 bases, J lost 7 bases, and 2 bases stayed unmatched. CDR3 sequence: CASSLLAGNTQYF. CDR3 sequence (DNA): TGTGCCAGCAGCTTATTAGCGGGGAATACGCAGTATTTT.

The chain carries TRBV25-1 and TRBJ1-1; D is unclear. CDR1 is MGHDK, CDR2 SYGVNS, per germline. Trimming removed 3 bases from V and 5 bases from J, with 10 bases in between. The CDR3 contains 13 residues. The CDR3 is CASSDQPGTEAFF. The CDR3 DNA reads as TGTGCCAGCAGTGACCAACCGGGGACTGAAGCTTTCTTT. The full variable domain, completed using reference TRBV25-1 and TRBJ1-1, is EADIYQTPRYLVIGTGKKITLECSQTMGHDKMYWYQQDPGMELHLIHYSYGVNSTEKGDLSSESTVSRIRTEHFPLTLESARPSHTSQYLCASSDQPGTEAFFGQGTRLTVV.

This clone was recorded only once. The chain employs TRBV2 and TRBJ2-4, with D tentatively TRBD2 (5 bases). CDR1 and CDR2 from the germline V gene are SNHLY and FYNNEI. The CDR3 contains 16 residues. Trimming took off 7 bases at V and 0 bases at J, with 16 bases between the two ends. CDR3 nucleotide sequence: TGTGCCAGCAATCGAGGGCCTCCTCTAGCCAAAAACATTCAGTACTTC. This encodes CASNRGPPLAKNIQYF.

This chain uses TRBV29-1 with TRBJ2-7, with TRBD2 matching 8 bases. The CDR3 extends over 14 amino acids. V dropped 0 bases and J dropped 2; count of bases not matched to a gene: 3. Per germline, CDR1 SQVTM and CDR2 ANQGSEA. Written as DNA, the CDR3 is TGCAGCGTTGAAGAAGGGCGGGGGGCCTACGAGCAGTACTTC. Translation: CSVEEGRGAYEQYF.

This clone appeared once. V gene TRBV5-1 combines with J gene TRBJ1-2; 7 bases match TRBD1. J gave up 8 bases and V 4 bases, and 8 bases lay outside the gene matches. Germline V gene sequence: CDR1 SGHRS, CDR2 YFSETQ. The CDR3 runs to 13 residues. The CDR3 reads CASSPTGFRGYTF. The CDR3 coding sequence is TGCGCCAGCAGCCCGACAGGGTTTCGAGGCTACACCTTC.

This clone was counted a few times. The V and J genes are TRBV29-1 and TRBJ1-2; TRBD1 matches at 7 bases. The germline CDR1 and CDR2 sequences are SQVTM and ANQGSEA. Unmatched junction bases numbered 5, after V lost 7 bases and J lost 0 bases. The CDR3 length is 13 residues. In DNA form, the CDR3 reads TGCAGCGCAACAGGGGAACCTAACTATGGCTACACCTTC. The encoded protein is CSATGEPNYGYTF.

The rearrangement joins TRBV5-1 to TRBJ2-5; 10 bases are a match to TRBD2. Trimming took 8 bases from V and 1 from J; bases not matched to a gene: 5. The CDR3 runs 14 residues. Per the germline V gene, CDR1 is SGHRS and CDR2 is YFSETQ. The CDR3 reads CASRAGGTQETQYF. CDR3 nucleotides: TGCGCCAGTAGAGCGGGGGGGACCCAAGAGACCCAGTACTTC.

The chain employs TRBV18 and TRBJ2-3, with 7 nucleotides matching TRBD1. The CDR3 is 16 residues long. The germline V gene encodes CDR1 KGHSH and CDR2 LQKENI. J lost 5 bases, V lost 2 bases, and 10 bases had no gene match. CDR3 amino acids: CASSPVRQGRGDTQYF. The DNA for the CDR3 is TGTGCCAGCTCACCAGTCAGACAGGGCCGGGGAGATACGCAGTATTTT.

The genes are TRBV15 and TRBJ2-7; 9 nucleotides line up with TRBD1. The J segment lost 6 bases and the V segment lost 8 bases, leaving 11 bases of the junction unmatched. This CDR3 is built from 14 residues. Germline CDR1 LNHNV, CDR2 YYDKDF (reference sequence). The CDR3 coding sequence is TGTGCCACCGGACAAACGACAGGGGGTATCGAGCAGTACTTC. It encodes CATGQTTGGIEQYF.

The chain uses TRBV29-1 and TRBJ2-2, with D possibly called TRBD1 or TRBD2 (5 bases each). Germline CDR1 reads SQVTM; CDR2 reads ANQGSEA. Deletions cut 7 bases from V and 6 bases from J, with 15 bases between. The CDR3 totals 13 residues. CDR3 coding DNA: TGCAGCGCCCGGGGACGGGGCCCCGGGGAGCTGTTTTTT. This codes for CSARGRGPGELFF.

The chain recombines TRBV10-2 with TRBJ2-7; possible D gene TRBD1, 5 bases. Trimming removed 0 bases from V and 2 bases from J, with 11 bases in between. Germline lookup yields CDR1 WSHSY and CDR2 SAAADI. CDR3 length: 15 amino acids. The CDR3 here is CASSESSRVAYEQYF. The CDR3 nucleotides are TGCGCCAGCAGTGAGTCTAGCAGGGTAGCCTACGAGCAGTACTTC.